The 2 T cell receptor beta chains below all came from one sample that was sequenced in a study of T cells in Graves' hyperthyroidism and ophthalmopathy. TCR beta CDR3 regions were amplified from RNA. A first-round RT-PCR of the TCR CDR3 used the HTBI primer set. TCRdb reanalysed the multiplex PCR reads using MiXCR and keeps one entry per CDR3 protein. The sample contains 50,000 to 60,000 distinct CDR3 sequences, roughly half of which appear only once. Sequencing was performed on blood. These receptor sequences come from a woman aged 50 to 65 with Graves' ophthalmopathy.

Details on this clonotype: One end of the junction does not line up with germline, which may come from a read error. The DNA for the CDR3 is TGTGCCAGTAGTATAGGACAGGCCGGCGGGGAGCTGGTTTTT. It yields the protein CASSIGQAGGELVF. V usage is TRBV19 and J usage is TRBJ2-2; either TRBD1 or TRBD2 may supply D (6 bases each). CDR1 is LNHDA, CDR2 SQIVND, per germline (reference sequence). The CDR3 totals 14 residues.

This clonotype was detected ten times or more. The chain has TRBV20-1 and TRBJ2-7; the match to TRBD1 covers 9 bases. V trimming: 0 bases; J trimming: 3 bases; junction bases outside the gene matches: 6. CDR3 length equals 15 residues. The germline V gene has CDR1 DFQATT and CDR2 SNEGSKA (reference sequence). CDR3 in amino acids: CSARDGGTGNYEQYF. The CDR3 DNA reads TGCAGTGCTAGAGATGGGGGGACAGGGAACTACGAGCAGTACTTC.